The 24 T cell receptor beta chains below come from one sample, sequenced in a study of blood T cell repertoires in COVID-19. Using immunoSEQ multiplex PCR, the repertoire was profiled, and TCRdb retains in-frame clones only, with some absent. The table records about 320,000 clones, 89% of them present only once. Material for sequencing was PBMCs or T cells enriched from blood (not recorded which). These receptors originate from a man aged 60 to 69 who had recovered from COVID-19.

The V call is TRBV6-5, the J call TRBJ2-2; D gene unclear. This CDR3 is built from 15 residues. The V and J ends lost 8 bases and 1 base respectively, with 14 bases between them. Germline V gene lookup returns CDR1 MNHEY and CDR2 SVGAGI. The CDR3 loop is CASYEIAMNTGELFF. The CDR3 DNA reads TGTGCCAGCTATGAAATAGCCATGAACACCGGGGAGCTGTTTTTT.

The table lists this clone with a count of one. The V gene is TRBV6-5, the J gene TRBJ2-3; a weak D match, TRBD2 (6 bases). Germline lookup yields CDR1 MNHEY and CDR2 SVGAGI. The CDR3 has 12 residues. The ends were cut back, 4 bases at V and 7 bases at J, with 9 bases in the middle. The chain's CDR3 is CASSSGTYTQYF. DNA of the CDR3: TGTGCCAGCAGTTCCGGGACTTATACGCAGTATTTT.

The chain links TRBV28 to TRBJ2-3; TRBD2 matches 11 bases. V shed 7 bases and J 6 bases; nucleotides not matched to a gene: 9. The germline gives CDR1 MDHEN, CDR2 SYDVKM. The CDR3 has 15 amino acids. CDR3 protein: CASKLLAGVSDTQYF. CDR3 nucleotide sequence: TGTGCCAGCAAACTACTAGCGGGAGTTTCGGATACGCAGTATTTT.

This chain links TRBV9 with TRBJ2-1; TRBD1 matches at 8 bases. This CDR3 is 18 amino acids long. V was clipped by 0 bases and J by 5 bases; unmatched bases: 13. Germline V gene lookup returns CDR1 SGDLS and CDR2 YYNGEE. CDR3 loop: CASSVAPTGAIGDNEQFF. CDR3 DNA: TGTGCCAGCAGCGTAGCCCCGACAGGGGCCATCGGCGACAATGAGCAGTTCTTC.

The CDR3 coding sequence is TGCGCCAGCAGCTTATGGGACAGCCTAAACTATGGCTACACCTTC. It yields the protein CASSLWDSLNYGYTF. The chain recombines TRBV5-1 with TRBJ1-2; TRBD1 aligns across 7 bases. The germline gives CDR1 SGHRS, CDR2 YFSETQ. J lost 2 bases, V lost 2 bases, and 6 bases had no gene match. This CDR3 spans 15 amino acids.

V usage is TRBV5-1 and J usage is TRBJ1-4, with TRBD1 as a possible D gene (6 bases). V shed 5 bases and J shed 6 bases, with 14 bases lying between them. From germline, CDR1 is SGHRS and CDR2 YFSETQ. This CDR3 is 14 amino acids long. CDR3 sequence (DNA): TGCGCCAGCAGACAGGGACCGGTCGATGAAAAACTGTTTTTT. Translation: CASRQGPVDEKLFF.

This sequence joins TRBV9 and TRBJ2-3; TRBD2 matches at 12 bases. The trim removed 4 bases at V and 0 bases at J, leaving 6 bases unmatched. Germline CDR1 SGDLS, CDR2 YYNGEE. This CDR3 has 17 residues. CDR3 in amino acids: CASSTGLAGSSTDTQYF. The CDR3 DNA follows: TGTGCCAGCAGCACCGGACTAGCGGGGTCTAGCACAGATACGCAGTATTTT.

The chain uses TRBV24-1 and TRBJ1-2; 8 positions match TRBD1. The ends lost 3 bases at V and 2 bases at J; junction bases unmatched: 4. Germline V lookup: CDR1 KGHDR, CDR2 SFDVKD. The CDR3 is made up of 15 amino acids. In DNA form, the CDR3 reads TGTGCCACCAGTGATAACCACAGGGGGAACTATGGCTACACCTTC. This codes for CATSDNHRGNYGYTF.

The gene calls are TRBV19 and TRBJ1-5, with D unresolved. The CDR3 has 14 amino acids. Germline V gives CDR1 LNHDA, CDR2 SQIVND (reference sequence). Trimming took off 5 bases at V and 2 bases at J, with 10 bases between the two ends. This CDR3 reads CASSLNGRNQPQHF. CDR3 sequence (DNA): TGTGCCAGTAGTTTGAACGGTCGCAATCAGCCCCAGCATTTT.

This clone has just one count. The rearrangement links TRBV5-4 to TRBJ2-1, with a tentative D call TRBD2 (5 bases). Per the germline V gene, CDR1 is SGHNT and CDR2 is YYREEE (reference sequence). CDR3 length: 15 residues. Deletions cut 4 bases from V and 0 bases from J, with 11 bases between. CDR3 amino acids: CASSVSGSSYNEQFF. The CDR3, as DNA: TGTGCCAGCAGCGTAAGCGGAAGCTCCTACAATGAGCAGTTCTTC.

Here the CDR3 reads CASSLVAGENYGYTF. CDR3 sequence (DNA): TGTGCCAGCAGCTTAGTTGCAGGGGAGAACTATGGCTACACCTTC. V usage is TRBV7-2 and J usage is TRBJ1-2; a weak D match, TRBD1 (6 bases). V lost 1 base, J lost 2 bases, and 11 bases lay in between. CDR3 size: 15 residues. Looked up from germline, CDR1 is SGHTA and CDR2 is FQGNSA.

CDR3 sequence: CASSPGTQMNTEAFF. The CDR3 DNA is TGTGCCAGCAGTCCCGGGACACAGATGAACACTGAAGCTTTCTTT. The chain employs TRBV27 and TRBJ1-1; tentative D call: TRBD1 (6 bases). This CDR3 spans 15 amino acids. V lost 5 bases, J lost 0 bases, and 13 bases lay in between. Germline V CDR1 and CDR2: MNHEY, SMNVEV (reference sequence).

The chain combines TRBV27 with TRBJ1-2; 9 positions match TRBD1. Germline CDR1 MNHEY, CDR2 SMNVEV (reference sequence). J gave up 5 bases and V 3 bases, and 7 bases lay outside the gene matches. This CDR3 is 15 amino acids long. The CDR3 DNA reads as TGTGCCAGCAGTTTCCAGGGACAGGGTGGATATGGCTACACCTTC. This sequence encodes CASSFQGQGGYGYTF.

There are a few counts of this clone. The DNA of the CDR3 is TGCGCCAGCAGTCCCCTAGCGGCTACCGGGGAGCTGTTTTTT. The encoded protein is CASSPLAATGELFF. This chain links TRBV10-1 with TRBJ2-2; 7 bases map to TRBD2. This CDR3 region has 14 residues. Looked up from germline, CDR1 is WNHNN and CDR2 is SYGVQD (reference sequence). V lost 5 bases to trimming and J lost 5 bases; unmatched junction nucleotides: 5.

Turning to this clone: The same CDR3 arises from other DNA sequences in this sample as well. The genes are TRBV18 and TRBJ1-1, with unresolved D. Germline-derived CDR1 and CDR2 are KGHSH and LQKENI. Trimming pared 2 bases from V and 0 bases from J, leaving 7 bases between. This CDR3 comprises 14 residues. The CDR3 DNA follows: TGTGCCAGCTCACCAGCGGGAATGAACACTGAAGCTTTCTTT. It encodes CASSPAGMNTEAFF.

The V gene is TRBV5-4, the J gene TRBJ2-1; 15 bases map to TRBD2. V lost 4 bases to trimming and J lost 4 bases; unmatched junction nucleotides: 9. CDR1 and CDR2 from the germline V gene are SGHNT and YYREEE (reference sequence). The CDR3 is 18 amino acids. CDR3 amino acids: CASSPGLAGGTRYNEQFF. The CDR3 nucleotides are TGTGCCAGCAGCCCGGGACTAGCGGGAGGTACCAGGTACAATGAGCAGTTCTTC.

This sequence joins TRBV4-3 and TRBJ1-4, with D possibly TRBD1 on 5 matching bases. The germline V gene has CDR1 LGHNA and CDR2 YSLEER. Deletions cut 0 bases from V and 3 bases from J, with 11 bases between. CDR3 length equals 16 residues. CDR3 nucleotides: TGCGCCAGCAGCCAAGATTTCAGGGAACCTAATGAAAAACTGTTTTTT. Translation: CASSQDFREPNEKLFF.

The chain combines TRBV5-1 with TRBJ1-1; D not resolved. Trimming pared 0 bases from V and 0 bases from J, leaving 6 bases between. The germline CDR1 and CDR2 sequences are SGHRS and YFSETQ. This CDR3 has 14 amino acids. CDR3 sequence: CASSLVVMNTEAFF. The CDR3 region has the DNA TGCGCCAGCAGCTTGGTAGTCATGAACACTGAAGCTTTCTTT.

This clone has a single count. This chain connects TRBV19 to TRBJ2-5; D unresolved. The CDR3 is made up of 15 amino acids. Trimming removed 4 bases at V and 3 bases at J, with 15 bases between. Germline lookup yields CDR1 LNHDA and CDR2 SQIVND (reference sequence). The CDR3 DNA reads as TGTGCCAGTAGTACCCAAGTGACAACCAAAGAGACCCAGTACTTC. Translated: CASSTQVTTKETQYF.

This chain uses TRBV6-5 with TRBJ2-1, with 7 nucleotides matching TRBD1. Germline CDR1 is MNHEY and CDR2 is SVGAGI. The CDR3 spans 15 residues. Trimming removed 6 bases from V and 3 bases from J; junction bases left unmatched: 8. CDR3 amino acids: CASRRTGQIYNEQFF. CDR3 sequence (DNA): TGTGCCAGCAGGAGAACGGGACAGATCTACAATGAGCAGTTCTTC.

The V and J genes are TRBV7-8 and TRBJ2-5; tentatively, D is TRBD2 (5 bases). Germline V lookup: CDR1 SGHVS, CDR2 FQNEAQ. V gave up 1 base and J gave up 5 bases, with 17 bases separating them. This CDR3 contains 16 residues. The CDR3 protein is CASSLGLLVVTETQYF. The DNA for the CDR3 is TGTGCCAGCAGCTTAGGCCTACTAGTGGTTACGGAGACCCAGTACTTC.

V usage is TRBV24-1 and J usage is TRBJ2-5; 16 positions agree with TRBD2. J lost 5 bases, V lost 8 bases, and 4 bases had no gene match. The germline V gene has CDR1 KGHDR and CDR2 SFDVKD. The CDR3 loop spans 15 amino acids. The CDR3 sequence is CATTGLAGGRETQYF. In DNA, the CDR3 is TGTGCCACCACGGGACTAGCGGGAGGGCGTGAGACCCAGTACTTC.

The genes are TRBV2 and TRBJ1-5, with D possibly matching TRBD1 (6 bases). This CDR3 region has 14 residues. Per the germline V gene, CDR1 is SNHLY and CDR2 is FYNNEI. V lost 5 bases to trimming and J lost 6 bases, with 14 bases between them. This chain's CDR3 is CASSPQGARQPQHF. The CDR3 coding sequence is TGTGCCAGCAGTCCACAGGGAGCTCGTCAGCCCCAGCATTTT.

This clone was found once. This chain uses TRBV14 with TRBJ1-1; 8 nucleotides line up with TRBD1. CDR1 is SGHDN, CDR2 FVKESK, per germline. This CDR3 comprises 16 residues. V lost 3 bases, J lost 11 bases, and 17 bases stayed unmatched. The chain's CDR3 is CASSQEGQATWGNAFF. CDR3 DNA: TGTGCCAGCAGCCAGGAGGGACAGGCCACTTGGGGTAACGCTTTCTTT.